This TCR beta chain was found in a study of T cell changes during pregnancy in multiple sclerosis. This table comes from immunoSEQ multiplex PCR, and its TCRdb copy is limited to in-frame clones, with some not included. This sample carries approximately 100,000 clones, 85% to 95% of them seen once, and the ten largest clones take around 1.5%. This TCR derives from a female donor with multiple sclerosis, enrolled in a pregnancy study. Sequencing was performed on peripheral blood, taken after pregnancy.

The CDR3 sequence is CSVETVSYEQYF. CDR3 sequence (DNA): TGCAGCGTTGAAACGGTCTCCTACGAGCAGTACTTC. The V gene is TRBV29-1, the J gene TRBJ2-7; D unresolved. This CDR3 has 12 amino acids. The germline V and J ends were trimmed by 2 bases and 0 bases, with 5 bases remaining between them. Per germline, CDR1 SQVTM and CDR2 ANQGSEA.